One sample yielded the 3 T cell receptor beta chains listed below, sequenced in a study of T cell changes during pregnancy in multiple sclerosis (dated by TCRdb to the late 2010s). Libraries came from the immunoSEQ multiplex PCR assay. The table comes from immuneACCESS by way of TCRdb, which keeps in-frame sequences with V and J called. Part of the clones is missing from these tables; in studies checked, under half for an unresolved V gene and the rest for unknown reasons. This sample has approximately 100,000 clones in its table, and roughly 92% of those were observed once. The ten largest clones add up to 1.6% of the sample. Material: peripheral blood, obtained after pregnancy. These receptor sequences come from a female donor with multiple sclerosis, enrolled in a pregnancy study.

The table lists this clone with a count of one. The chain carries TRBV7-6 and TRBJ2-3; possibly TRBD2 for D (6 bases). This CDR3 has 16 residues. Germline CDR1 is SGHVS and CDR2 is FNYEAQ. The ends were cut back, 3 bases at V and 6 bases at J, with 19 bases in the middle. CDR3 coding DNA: TGTGCCAGCAGCTTTCTCGGGGGACTTGAGCGGGATACGCAGTATTTT. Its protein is CASSFLGGLERDTQYF.

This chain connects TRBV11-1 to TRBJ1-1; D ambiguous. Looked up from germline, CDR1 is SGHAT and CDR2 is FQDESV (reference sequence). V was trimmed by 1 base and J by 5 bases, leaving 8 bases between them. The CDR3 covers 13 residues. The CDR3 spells CASSLGRRTEAFF. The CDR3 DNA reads TGTGCCAGCAGCTTAGGGAGAAGGACTGAAGCTTTCTTT. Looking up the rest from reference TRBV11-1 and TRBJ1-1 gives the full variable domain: EAEVAQSPRYKITEKSQAVAFWCDPISGHATLYWYRQILGQGPELLVQFQDESVVDDSQLPKDRFSAERLKGVDSTLKIQPAELGDSAMYLCASSLGRRTEAFFGQGTRLTVV.

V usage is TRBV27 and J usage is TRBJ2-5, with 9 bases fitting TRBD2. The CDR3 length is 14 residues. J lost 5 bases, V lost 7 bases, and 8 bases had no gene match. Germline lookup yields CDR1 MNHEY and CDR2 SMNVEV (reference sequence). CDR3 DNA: TGTGCCAGCATGGCGGGAGGGCCCATTGAGACCCAGTACTTC. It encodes CASMAGGPIETQYF.